The 13 T cell receptor beta chains reported below all come from one sample, sequenced in a study of T cell changes during pregnancy in multiple sclerosis. Here immunoSEQ multiplex PCR was the method, and the copy in TCRdb shows in-frame clones only, minus some. The table shows under 60,000 clones, with about 90% occurring only once. Specimen: CD8+ T cells from peripheral blood mononuclear cells, collected after pregnancy. These receptors originate from a female donor with multiple sclerosis, enrolled in a pregnancy study.

This clone was observed a handful of times. The V gene is TRBV9, the J gene TRBJ2-5, with TRBD1 matching over 11 bases. Losses at the gene ends were 3 bases for V and 4 bases for J; bases not matched to a gene: 8. The CDR3 is 16 residues long. Germline lookup yields CDR1 SGDLS and CDR2 YYNGEE. The CDR3 DNA reads as TGTGCCAGCAGCGCTTACGGACAGGGGGCAAGAGAGACCCAGTACTTC. Translation gives CASSAYGQGARETQYF.

The table lists this clone with a count of one. The gene calls are TRBV27 and TRBJ2-7; 11 bases are shared with TRBD2. Losses at the gene ends were 5 bases for V and 6 bases for J; bases not matched to a gene: 6. The CDR3 covers 14 residues. The V gene's germline CDR1 is MNHEY and CDR2 SMNVEV (reference sequence). CDR3: CASSPLAGDGEQYF. In DNA form, the CDR3 reads TGTGCCAGCAGTCCACTAGCGGGGGACGGCGAGCAGTACTTC.

In DNA, the CDR3 is TGTGCCAGCATAGGACAGACGAACACTGAAGCTTTCTTT. This gives the protein CASIGQTNTEAFF. The V call is TRBV13, the J call TRBJ1-1; weak D call: TRBD1 (6 bases). The CDR3 contains 13 residues. Germline assignment: CDR1 PRHDT and CDR2 FYEKMQ (reference sequence). Trimming cost V 7 bases and J 1 base, with 10 bases left between them.

The rearrangement links TRBV7-9 to TRBJ1-2; TRBD1 aligns across 10 bases. The CDR3 has 14 residues. After removal of 6 bases from V and 7 bases from J, the junction contained 8 bases not matched to a gene. Germline V gives CDR1 SEHNR, CDR2 FQNEAQ (reference sequence). The CDR3 coding sequence is TGTGCCAGCAGTACCGGGACAGGGGTTTTTGGCTACACCTTC. Its translation: CASSTGTGVFGYTF.

The rearrangement joins TRBV29-1 to TRBJ2-3; D unclear. Germline V lookup: CDR1 SQVTM, CDR2 ANQGSEA. Trimming cost V 2 bases and J 3 bases, with 9 bases left between them. The CDR3 has 13 residues. In nucleotides, the CDR3 is TGCAGCGTTGAATTGGCTGGTACAGATACGCAGTATTTT. Its translation is CSVELAGTDTQYF.

The chain uses TRBV27 and TRBJ2-7; 9 nucleotides align to TRBD1. Trimming at V came to 5 bases and at J to 4 bases, leaving 9 bases not matched to a gene. Germline values: CDR1 MNHEY, CDR2 SMNVEV (reference sequence). The CDR3 has 15 residues. The CDR3: CASSHRTGATYEQYF. Here the CDR3 DNA reads TGTGCCAGCAGTCACAGGACAGGGGCAACTTACGAGCAGTACTTC.

V is TRBV6-1 and J is TRBJ1-1; the D is unclear. The CDR3 is made up of 14 amino acids. CDR1 and CDR2 from the germline V gene are MNHNS and SASEGT. V was cut by 2 bases and J by 0 bases, with 7 bases left in between. DNA of the CDR3: TGTGCCAGCAGTGAATGGGCCCTGAACACTGAAGCTTTCTTT. Protein sequence: CASSEWALNTEAFF.

CDR3 nucleotide sequence: TGTGCCAGCAGCTTATTCTGGGGAGATAGCACAGATACGCAGTATTTT. Protein: CASSLFWGDSTDTQYF. The chain is built from TRBV11-2 and TRBJ2-3, with D perhaps matching TRBD2 (5 bases). The V end was cut by 2 bases, the J end by 0 bases, with 12 bases between. CDR3 length equals 16 residues. The V gene's germline CDR1 is SGHAT and CDR2 FQNNGV.

This clone has just a few counts. The chain couples TRBV7-8 to TRBJ2-5; a possible D gene is TRBD2 (7 bases). The length of the CDR3 is 14 residues. Looked up from germline, CDR1 is SGHVS and CDR2 is FQNEAQ. Trimming cost V 5 bases and J 5 bases, with 15 bases left between them. The CDR3 loop reads CASSATGGQETQYF. The CDR3 DNA reads as TGTGCCAGCAGCGCCACCGGGGGGCAGGAGACCCAGTACTTC.

This chain uses TRBV5-6 with TRBJ2-2; 8 bases match TRBD1. The germline CDR1 and CDR2 sequences are SGHDT and YYEEEE. J gave up 2 bases and V 3 bases, and 6 bases lay outside the gene matches. This CDR3 has 16 residues. The CDR3 sequence is CASSSDREENTGELFF. The CDR3 bases are TGTGCCAGCAGCTCGGACAGGGAGGAAAACACCGGGGAGCTGTTTTTT. The full variable domain, completed using reference TRBV5-6 and TRBJ2-2, is DAGVTQSPTHLIKTRGQQVTLRCSPKSGHDTVSWYQQALGQGPQFIFQYYEEEERQRGNFPDRFSGHQFPNYSSELNVNALLLGDSALYLCASSSDREENTGELFFGEGSRLTVL.

The CDR3 nucleotides are TGCGCCAGCAGCCAAGTAGCGGGAGGTAATACGCAGTATTTT. Encoded protein: CASSQVAGGNTQYF. V is TRBV4-1 and J is TRBJ2-3; TRBD2 agrees at 10 bases. The V segment lost 1 base and the J segment 7 bases; nucleotides outside the gene matches: 2. The CDR3 contains 14 residues. Germline assignment: CDR1 MGHRA and CDR2 YSYEKL.

The chain has TRBV27 and TRBJ2-3; D ambiguous. The V and J ends lost 6 bases and 2 bases respectively, with 15 bases between them. Germline V gene sequence: CDR1 MNHEY, CDR2 SMNVEV (reference sequence). The CDR3 covers 15 residues. This CDR3 reads CASRPVVEATDTQYF. The CDR3 nucleotides are TGTGCCAGCAGGCCCGTCGTTGAGGCCACAGATACGCAGTATTTT.

The chain links TRBV7-9 to TRBJ1-1; no clear D gene. Germline CDR1 and CDR2: SEHNR and FQNEAQ (reference sequence). Trimming stripped 5 bases from V and 3 bases from J, with 10 bases between. The CDR3 totals 13 residues. Written as DNA, the CDR3 is TGTGCCAGCAGCCGGAGTATTGACACTGAAGCTTTCTTT. Protein product: CASSRSIDTEAFF.